A single sample is the source of the 29 T cell receptor beta chains below, sequenced in a study of human T cells and chemical hapten exposure. TCRdb analysed the 5' RACE reads with MiXCR anew, one entry per CDR3 protein. The data hold over 95,000 distinct CDR3 sequences, with around 20% observed a single time. Unfractionated whole blood yielded the extracted total RNA. The receptors come from a human donor in good health.

This clonotype was observed a few times. J is TRBJ2-7 and V is TRBV28, with D maybe TRBD1 (6 bases). Germline V lookup: CDR1 MDHEN, CDR2 SYDVKM. This CDR3 comprises 12 residues. V was cut by 11 bases and J by 5 bases, with 16 bases left in between. The CDR3 spells CAFGGRSHEQYF. CDR3 in DNA: TGTGCCTTTGGGGGCAGGTCCCACGAGCAGTACTTC.

The chain links TRBV3-1 to TRBJ1-6, with 8 bases matching TRBD1. The CDR3 is 16 residues long. The J segment lost 10 bases and the V segment lost 1 base, leaving 9 bases of the junction unmatched. Germline V CDR1 and CDR2: LGHDT, YNNKEL (reference sequence). CDR3 DNA sequence: TGTGCCAGCAGCCAAGCCCCTGGACAGGGATGGTCACCCCTCCACTTT. Translated, it gives CASSQAPGQGWSPLHF. Combining the CDR3 with reference TRBV3-1 and TRBJ1-6 gives the whole variable domain DTAVSQTPKYLVTQMGNDKSIKCEQNLGHDTMYWYKQDSKKFLKIMFSYNNKELIINETVPNRFSPKSPDKAHLNLHINSLELGDSAVYFCASSQAPGQGWSPLHFGNGTRLTVT.

This clonotype was seen a few times. V and J are TRBV28 and TRBJ2-2, with D possibly TRBD2 on 6 matching bases. V was cut by 7 bases and J by 1 base, with 16 bases left in between. This CDR3 has 16 residues. Germline CDR1 is MDHEN and CDR2 is SYDVKM. CDR3 in DNA: TGTGCCAGCACCCTCCCGGCGGGGATGAACACCGGGGAGCTGTTTTTT. Protein sequence: CASTLPAGMNTGELFF.

This clonotype was detected only a few times. The chain carries TRBV28 and TRBJ2-7, with no clear D. CDR1 is MDHEN, CDR2 SYDVKM, per germline. Deletions cut 5 bases from V and 6 bases from J, with 8 bases between. The CDR3 is 11 amino acids. The CDR3 DNA reads as TGTGCCAGCAGTAGGACCGCCGAGCAGTACTTC. Translating gives CASSRTAEQYF.

The CDR3 nucleotides read TGTGCCAGCACGCCCTGGGGACGGAGCTTATCCGAAGCTTTCTTT. This encodes CASTPWGRSLSEAFF. This chain links TRBV28 with TRBJ1-1; D possibly corresponds to TRBD1 (5 bases). Per the germline V gene, CDR1 is MDHEN and CDR2 is SYDVKM. CDR3 length: 15 residues. Trimming left V 7 bases short and J 8 bases short, with 23 bases between.

The CDR3 bases are TGTGCCAGCAGTTTATGGGAGCGTAGTTGGACTGAAGCTTTCTTT. Its translation is CASSLWERSWTEAFF. This rearrangement joins TRBV28 to TRBJ1-1; D unresolved. There are 15 residues in the CDR3. Germline V gives CDR1 MDHEN, CDR2 SYDVKM. The V end lost 0 bases, the J end lost 5 bases, and 13 bases lay between the germline ends.

The rearrangement uses TRBV30 and TRBJ2-1; TRBD2 matches at 8 bases. This CDR3 has 15 amino acids. V lost 3 bases, J lost 1 base, and 5 bases stayed unmatched. Germline V lookup: CDR1 GTSNPN, CDR2 SVGIG (reference sequence). The CDR3 bases are TGTGCCTGGAGAGCCGGGACTAGTTCCTACAATGAGCAGTTCTTC. Protein: CAWRAGTSSYNEQFF.

CDR3 region: CASSPTPGGFSAFF. CDR3 coding DNA: TGTGCCAGCAGCCCAACACCAGGGGGCTTTTCGGCTTTCTTT. The chain recombines TRBV7-9 with TRBJ1-1; TRBD1 aligns across 8 bases. CDR1 is SEHNR and CDR2 is FQNEAQ in the germline V gene (reference sequence). The CDR3 sequence is 14 residues long. The J segment lost 11 bases and the V segment lost 5 bases, leaving 13 bases of the junction unmatched.

This chain links TRBV5-1 with TRBJ1-6; 9 bases are a match to TRBD1. V gave up 2 bases and J gave up 7 bases; unmatched junction bases: 7. CDR1 SGHRS and CDR2 YFSETQ come from the germline V gene. The CDR3 runs to 16 residues. In DNA, the CDR3 is TGCGCCAGCAGCTTCTTCGGGGACAGGGCAAATTCACCCCTCCACTTT. Protein product: CASSFFGDRANSPLHF.

This clonotype showed up just a few times. The J gene is TRBJ1-1, the V gene TRBV4-1; D unresolved. With 5 bases removed from V and 7 bases from J, the gap between germline ends came to 23 bases. CDR1 is MGHRA, CDR2 YSYEKL, per germline. The CDR3 length is 16 residues. The CDR3 here is CASSGTPGPRRFEAFF. In nucleotides, the CDR3 is TGCGCCAGCAGCGGAACTCCGGGCCCTAGGAGGTTTGAAGCTTTCTTT.

This chain joins TRBV19 and TRBJ2-2; D ambiguous. CDR3 length: 14 residues. Germline assignment: CDR1 LNHDA and CDR2 SQIVND (reference sequence). Trimming shortened V by 3 bases and J by 6 bases, and 11 bases separated the two germline ends. Written as DNA, the CDR3 is TGTGCCAGTAGTATTACTGCAGTCTCCGGGGAGCTGTTTTTT. It codes for CASSITAVSGELFF.

This clonotype was counted only a few times. This chain links TRBV5-1 with TRBJ1-5, with 9 positions matching TRBD1. The CDR3 has 15 residues. Germline V gene sequence: CDR1 SGHRS, CDR2 YFSETQ. The V segment lost 4 bases and the J segment 8 bases; nucleotides outside the gene matches: 10. The CDR3: CASSKGQGRGEPQHF. In nucleotides, the CDR3 is TGCGCCAGCAGCAAGGGACAGGGAAGAGGAGAGCCCCAGCATTTT. Supplemented by reference TRBV5-1 and TRBJ1-5, the full variable domain reads KAGVTQTPRYLIKTRGQQVTLSCSPISGHRSVSWYQQTPGQGLQFLFEYFSETQRNKGNFPGRFSGRQFSNSRSEMNVSTLELGDSALYLCASSKGQGRGEPQHFGDGTRLSIL.

This chain links TRBV20-1 with TRBJ2-3; either TRBD1 or TRBD2 may fit D (6 bases each). Germline V CDR1 and CDR2: DFQATT, SNEGSKA (reference sequence). The length of the CDR3 is 14 residues. Trimming stripped 3 bases from V and 0 bases from J, with 10 bases between. The chain's CDR3 is CSARRGVSTDTQYF. CDR3 in DNA: TGCAGTGCTAGGAGGGGGGTTAGCACAGATACGCAGTATTTT.

CDR3 in DNA: TGCAGCGTTGGCGAGGGAACCCATGGCTACACCTTC. Encoded protein: CSVGEGTHGYTF. The chain carries TRBV29-1 and TRBJ1-2, with no clear D. Germline V gene sequence: CDR1 SQVTM, CDR2 ANQGSEA. V dropped 4 bases and J dropped 6 bases, with 12 bases sitting between them. The CDR3 length is 12 residues.

This clonotype was found a few times. CDR3 bases: TGTGCCAGCATTCTCGGGACAGGCTATAGCAATCAGCCCCAGCATTTT. It encodes CASILGTGYSNQPQHF. The gene calls are TRBV6-6 and TRBJ1-5; the match to TRBD1 covers 8 bases. The CDR3 extends over 16 amino acids. Germline CDR1 MNHNY, CDR2 SVGAGI (reference sequence). Losses at the gene ends were 7 bases for V and 0 bases for J; bases not matched to a gene: 8.

The gene calls are TRBV2 and TRBJ2-1, with a weak D call TRBD2 (5 bases). There are 16 residues in the CDR3. The V end lost 3 bases, the J end lost 3 bases, and 15 bases lay between the germline ends. From germline, CDR1 is SNHLY and CDR2 FYNNEI. CDR3 amino acids: CASSERPSRDYNEQFF. CDR3 sequence (DNA): TGTGCCAGCAGTGAGCGGCCGAGCCGGGACTACAATGAGCAGTTCTTC. Looking up the rest from reference TRBV2 and TRBJ2-1 gives the full variable domain: EPEVTQTPSHQVTQMGQEVILRCVPISNHLYFYWYRQILGQKVEFLVSFYNNEISEKSEIFDDQFSVERPDGSNFTLKIRSTKLEDSAMYFCASSERPSRDYNEQFFGPGTRLTVL.

In its sample, this clonotype was seen many times. This chain uses TRBV29-1 with TRBJ2-2; a weak D match, TRBD2 (6 bases). The CDR3 runs 15 residues. V lost 2 bases and J lost 2, with 12 bases in between. Per germline, CDR1 SQVTM and CDR2 ANQGSEA. CDR3 nucleotide sequence: TGCAGCGTTGAAACCCGGGGGAGTAACACCGGGGAGCTGTTTTTT. This encodes CSVETRGSNTGELFF.

This chain joins TRBV18 and TRBJ1-3; 9 bases are a match to TRBD1. CDR1 is KGHSH, CDR2 LQKENI, per germline. CDR3 size: 17 residues. The trim removed 5 bases at V and 3 bases at J, leaving 11 bases unmatched. Here the CDR3 DNA reads TGTGCCAGCTCATCTAATTTACAGGGGGCCAATGGAAACACCATATATTTT. Translated, it gives CASSSNLQGANGNTIYF.

This chain uses TRBV4-1 with TRBJ1-5; D gene uncertain. This CDR3 is built from 14 residues. V lost 5 bases, J lost 5 bases, and 13 bases lay in between. Germline values: CDR1 MGHRA, CDR2 YSYEKL. The CDR3 DNA is TGCGCCAGCAGCTTCCAAGGCGTGGATCAGCCCCAGCATTTT. Protein: CASSFQGVDQPQHF.

The chain carries TRBV29-1 and TRBJ1-1; D is perhaps TRBD1 (6 bases). Trimming shortened V by 7 bases and J by 5 bases, and 20 bases separated the two germline ends. The V gene's germline CDR1 is SQVTM and CDR2 ANQGSEA. The CDR3 covers 14 residues. CDR3 sequence (DNA): TGCAGCGCACTGGGGGACATCCTCGGGACTGAAGCTTTCTTT. Protein sequence: CSALGDILGTEAFF.

V is TRBV29-1 and J is TRBJ1-3; D is ambiguous. The V and J ends lost 3 bases and 0 bases respectively, with 9 bases between them. Germline CDR1 SQVTM, CDR2 ANQGSEA. This CDR3 is 14 amino acids long. CDR3 loop: CSVEAGISGNTIYF. CDR3 sequence (DNA): TGCAGCGTTGAGGCGGGGATCTCTGGAAACACCATATATTTT.

This clonotype occurred a few times. Here the CDR3 reads CATSSPEGQDRTGELFF. The CDR3 DNA reads TGTGCCACCAGTTCACCCGAGGGACAGGATCGCACCGGGGAGCTGTTTTTT. This chain links TRBV24-1 with TRBJ2-2, with 8 positions matching TRBD1. Germline V gene data show CDR1 as KGHDR and CDR2 as SFDVKD. The V segment lost 6 bases and the J segment 4 bases; nucleotides outside the gene matches: 12. There are 17 residues in the CDR3.

This clonotype was counted only a few times. The chain uses TRBV29-1 and TRBJ2-7, with 9 bases that match TRBD1. Per germline, CDR1 SQVTM and CDR2 ANQGSEA. The junction had 2 bases not matched to a gene; V was cut back by 7 bases and J by 4 bases. The CDR3 is 11 residues long. CDR3 loop: CSATGGYEQYF. In DNA form, the CDR3 reads TGCAGCGCGACAGGGGGGTACGAGCAGTACTTC.

The chain has TRBV7-9 and TRBJ2-4; D is uncertain. Germline CDR1 SEHNR, CDR2 FQNEAQ (reference sequence). The CDR3 is made up of 14 amino acids. V lost 2 bases, J lost 1 base, and 6 bases lay in between. CDR3 residues: CASSLMGAKNIQYF. The CDR3 DNA is TGTGCCAGCAGCTTAATGGGGGCCAAAAACATTCAGTACTTC.

This clonotype was detected only a few times. The chain couples TRBV25-1 to TRBJ1-1; D perhaps matches TRBD1 (6 bases). CDR1 is MGHDK, CDR2 SYGVNS, per germline. The CDR3 has 11 amino acids. V was clipped by 6 bases and J by 7 bases, with 9 bases between them. CDR3 amino acids: CASSRGSEAFF. CDR3 DNA sequence: TGTGCCAGCAGCAGGGGCAGTGAAGCTTTCTTT.

The V and J genes are TRBV10-3 and TRBJ2-1; 7 nucleotides match TRBD2. This CDR3 is 16 amino acids long. CDR1 and CDR2 (germline): ENHRY, SYGVKD. J was trimmed by 5 bases and V by 5 bases; bases with no gene match: 12. CDR3 residues: CAISSGKGTGDNEQFF. CDR3 nucleotide sequence: TGTGCCATCAGTAGCGGGAAGGGTACTGGGGACAATGAGCAGTTCTTC.

The rearrangement joins TRBV11-2 to TRBJ2-3, with 10 bases identical to TRBD2. V gave up 4 bases and J gave up 3 bases; unmatched junction bases: 10. Germline lookup yields CDR1 SGHAT and CDR2 FQNNGV. There are 17 residues in the CDR3. The CDR3 sequence is CASSSLQREGLTDTQYF. The CDR3 DNA reads as TGTGCCAGCAGCTCTCTACAGCGGGAGGGTCTTACAGATACGCAGTATTTT.

V is TRBV28 and J is TRBJ1-5; D unclear. CDR1 and CDR2 (germline): MDHEN, SYDVKM. V shed 3 bases and J shed 4 bases, with 13 bases lying between them. The CDR3 loop spans 15 amino acids. In DNA form, the CDR3 reads TGTGCCAGCAGTTTTCCCCAAGCCTTAAATCAGCCCCAGCATTTT. Translation gives CASSFPQALNQPQHF.

The chain employs TRBV5-1 and TRBJ1-4, with D perhaps TRBD1 (5 bases). The V and J ends lost 7 bases and 3 bases respectively, with 10 bases between them. The CDR3 runs 13 residues. Looked up from germline, CDR1 is SGHRS and CDR2 is YFSETQ. CDR3 amino acids: CASGTGANEKLFF. The CDR3 DNA is TGCGCCAGCGGGACGGGGGCTAATGAAAAACTGTTTTTT.